The rows below give T cell receptor beta chains drawn from one sample of a study of blood T cell repertoires in COVID-19. Clones were sequenced by immunoSEQ multiplex PCR, and TCRdb holds only the in-frame ones, with some missing. This sample yields a few hundred thousand clones, of which around nine tenths are seen a single time; less than 3.5% belongs to the top ten. Sequencing used PBMCs or T cells enriched from blood (not recorded which). These receptors were taken from a woman aged 50 to 65 who had been exposed to COVID-19. Both conserved end residues are part of each CDR3. The order of the fields is D gene, CDR3 length, V gene, J gene, clone size, CDR3 DNA, CDR3 protein. D genes are given only for firm matches. Clone size, where shown, is once, few, many, or a class for clones that have expanded.

d_gene: NA
len: 15
v_gene: TRBV30
j_gene: TRBJ1-1
abundance: NA
CDR3nt: TGTGCCTGGAGTGTGGGGAGGAGGTTGTCGACTGAAGCTTTCTTT
CDR3aa: CAWSVGRRLSTEAFF

d_gene: TRBD1
len: 14
v_gene: TRBV28
j_gene: TRBJ1-1
abundance: NA
CDR3nt: TGTGCCAGCAGACGCCTGGACAGGGCTGCTGAAGCTTTCTTT
CDR3aa: CASRRLDRAAEAFF

d_gene: NA
len: 13
v_gene: TRBV7-2
j_gene: TRBJ2-5
abundance: NA
CDR3nt: TGTGCCAGCAGCTTAGACTATACGGCGACCCAGTACTTC
CDR3aa: CASSLDYTATQYF

d_gene: NA
len: 15
v_gene: TRBV5-1
j_gene: TRBJ2-5
abundance: NA
CDR3nt: TGCGCCAGCAGCTTGGGGCCAGGCGTACAAGAGACCCAGTACTTC
CDR3aa: CASSLGPGVQETQYF

d_gene: TRBD1
len: 14
v_gene: TRBV28
j_gene: TRBJ1-2
abundance: NA
CDR3nt: TGTGCCAGCAGCACCGGGACAGCTAACTATGGCTACACCTTC
CDR3aa: CASSTGTANYGYTF

d_gene: TRBD1
len: 14
v_gene: TRBV6-5
j_gene: TRBJ2-7
abundance: NA
CDR3nt: TGTGCCAGCAGTCTGGACAGGGTAGCCTACGAGCAGTACTTC
CDR3aa: CASSLDRVAYEQYF

d_gene: TRBD2
len: 13
v_gene: TRBV6-5
j_gene: TRBJ2-5
abundance: NA
CDR3nt: TGTGCCAGCAGGGCCCTAGCGGGAGAGACCCAGTACTTC
CDR3aa: CASRALAGETQYF

d_gene: NA
len: 14
v_gene: TRBV7-2
j_gene: TRBJ2-5
abundance: NA
CDR3nt: TGTGCCAGCAGCAGCCTCGGGACTCAAGAGACCCAGTACTTC
CDR3aa: CASSSLGTQETQYF

d_gene: NA
len: 14
v_gene: TRBV11-2
j_gene: TRBJ1-2
abundance: NA
CDR3nt: TGTGCCAGCAGCTTAGGCGGGGGCGCAGATGGCTACACCTTC
CDR3aa: CASSLGGGADGYTF

d_gene: TRBD1
len: 14
v_gene: TRBV18
j_gene: TRBJ1-1
abundance: NA
CDR3nt: TGTGCCAGCTCACCCCAGGGGGATGCCACTGAAGCTTTCTTT
CDR3aa: CASSPQGDATEAFF

d_gene: TRBD1
len: 15
v_gene: TRBV5-1
j_gene: TRBJ1-1
abundance: once
CDR3nt: TGCGCCAGCAGCTTGCCCGGGACAGGGACCACTGAAGCTTTCTTT
CDR3aa: CASSLPGTGTTEAFF

d_gene: NA
len: 15
v_gene: TRBV6-1
j_gene: TRBJ1-2
abundance: NA
CDR3nt: TGTGCCAGCAGTGATTTTGGGGGCTTAGGCTATGGCTACACCTTC
CDR3aa: CASSDFGGLGYGYTF

d_gene: NA
len: 23
v_gene: TRBV28
j_gene: TRBJ1-2
abundance: NA
CDR3nt: TGTGCCAGCAGTAGCCGATCGCCTGGGGCAGCCCCAGAGCAATACCGGAATATTTATGGCTACACCTTC
CDR3aa: CASSSRSPGAAPEQYRNIYGYTF

d_gene: NA
len: 15
v_gene: TRBV23-1
j_gene: TRBJ2-7
abundance: NA
CDR3nt: TGCGCCAGCAGTCCGACGAGGGTGCGGATCTACGAGCAGTACTTC
CDR3aa: CASSPTRVRIYEQYF

d_gene: TRBD2
len: 15
v_gene: TRBV7-2
j_gene: TRBJ2-7
abundance: NA
CDR3nt: TGTGCCAGCAGCTCCGGACTAGCGGGGGTTGTAGAGCAGTACTTC
CDR3aa: CASSSGLAGVVEQYF

d_gene: NA
len: 13
v_gene: TRBV6-5
j_gene: TRBJ1-1
abundance: NA
CDR3nt: TGTGCCAGCAGCCCAGATGGGGGGTTTGAAGCTTTCTTT
CDR3aa: CASSPDGGFEAFF

d_gene: NA
len: 13
v_gene: TRBV9
j_gene: TRBJ2-2
abundance: NA
CDR3nt: TGTGCCAGCAAGACTGGAAACACCGGGGAGCTGTTTTTT
CDR3aa: CASKTGNTGELFF

d_gene: NA
len: 13
v_gene: TRBV9
j_gene: TRBJ2-5
abundance: NA
CDR3nt: TGTGCCAGCAGCGTAGGATCGGGAGAGACCCAGTACTTC
CDR3aa: CASSVGSGETQYF

d_gene: NA
len: 16
v_gene: TRBV3-1/TRBV3-2
j_gene: TRBJ1-4
abundance: NA
CDR3nt: TGTGCCAGCAGCCAAGGTTCCCGGGACACCTTGGGGAAACTGTTTTTT
CDR3aa: CASSQGSRDTLGKLFF

d_gene: NA
len: 16
v_gene: TRBV5-8
j_gene: TRBJ1-2
abundance: NA
CDR3nt: TGTGCCAGCAGCTTTCTTCCCCCCGGGACTAACTATGGCTACACCTTC
CDR3aa: CASSFLPPGTNYGYTF

d_gene: TRBD1
len: 14
v_gene: TRBV4-1
j_gene: TRBJ2-7
abundance: NA
CDR3nt: TGCGCCAGCAGCAGCCGGGACAGTGGCTACGAGCAGTACTTC
CDR3aa: CASSSRDSGYEQYF

d_gene: NA
len: 14
v_gene: TRBV28
j_gene: TRBJ1-4
abundance: NA
CDR3nt: TGTGCCAGCAGCCCCGGACAAACTAATGAAAAACTGTTTTTT
CDR3aa: CASSPGQTNEKLFF

d_gene: NA
len: 11
v_gene: TRBV29-1
j_gene: TRBJ1-2
abundance: NA
CDR3nt: TGCAGCGTTGTGGCAAACTATGGCTACACCTTC
CDR3aa: CSVVANYGYTF

d_gene: NA
len: 15
v_gene: TRBV18
j_gene: TRBJ1-5
abundance: NA
CDR3nt: TGTGCCAGCTCACCATCGGGGGTCGTCAATCAGCCCCAGCATTTT
CDR3aa: CASSPSGVVNQPQHF

d_gene: NA
len: 16
v_gene: TRBV4-1
j_gene: TRBJ2-5
abundance: NA
CDR3nt: TGCGCCAGCAGCCAAGATCATGGGAGGTCCAGGGAGACCCAGTACTTC
CDR3aa: CASSQDHGRSRETQYF

d_gene: NA
len: 14
v_gene: TRBV4-1
j_gene: TRBJ1-1
abundance: NA
CDR3nt: TGCGCCAGCAGCCAGACACTCATGAACACTGAAGCTTTCTTT
CDR3aa: CASSQTLMNTEAFF

d_gene: NA
len: 15
v_gene: TRBV6-5
j_gene: TRBJ1-4
abundance: few
CDR3nt: TGTGCCAGCAGTCCTTCCCCCCGAACTAATGAAAAACTGTTTTTT
CDR3aa: CASSPSPRTNEKLFF

d_gene: NA
len: 16
v_gene: TRBV2
j_gene: TRBJ2-4
abundance: NA
CDR3nt: TGTGCCAGCAGTCCACAGCCTGGTCAAGCCAAAAACATTCAGTACTTC
CDR3aa: CASSPQPGQAKNIQYF

d_gene: TRBD1
len: 21
v_gene: TRBV10-3
j_gene: TRBJ1-2
abundance: NA
CDR3nt: TGTGCCATCAGTGAGCGTCAGCCAACACAGAGGACAGGGCTGAGGATAGGAGGCTACACCTTC
CDR3aa: CAISERQPTQRTGLRIGGYTF

d_gene: TRBD1
len: 17
v_gene: TRBV18
j_gene: TRBJ1-5
abundance: NA
CDR3nt: TGTGCCAGCTCACCACGGGTATTCACAGGGGACGGTCAGCCCCAGCATTTT
CDR3aa: CASSPRVFTGDGQPQHF

d_gene: NA
len: 16
v_gene: TRBV6-1
j_gene: TRBJ1-6
abundance: NA
CDR3nt: TGTGCCAGCAGCGAAGGGGCTATCTCCTATAATTCACCCCTCCACTTT
CDR3aa: CASSEGAISYNSPLHF

d_gene: TRBD1
len: 12
v_gene: TRBV5-4
j_gene: TRBJ2-7
abundance: NA
CDR3nt: TGTGCCAGCAGCACAGGGGGCTACGAGCAGTACTTC
CDR3aa: CASSTGGYEQYF

d_gene: NA
len: 15
v_gene: TRBV4-1
j_gene: TRBJ1-1
abundance: NA
CDR3nt: TGCGCCAGCAGCCAAGGGGGAGGGAGGGGAACTGAAGCTTTCTTT
CDR3aa: CASSQGGGRGTEAFF

d_gene: NA
len: 13
v_gene: TRBV7-4
j_gene: TRBJ2-1
abundance: NA
CDR3nt: TGTGCCAGCAGGGACAAAGACTACAATGAGCAGTTCTTC
CDR3aa: CASRDKDYNEQFF

d_gene: TRBD1
len: 13
v_gene: TRBV28
j_gene: TRBJ2-7
abundance: once
CDR3nt: TGTGCCAGCAAAGTACAGGGGGACTACGAGCAGTACTTC
CDR3aa: CASKVQGDYEQYF

d_gene: TRBD2
len: 14
v_gene: TRBV5-1
j_gene: TRBJ2-7
abundance: NA
CDR3nt: TGCGCCAGCAGCTTTTTCCCGGGGGGCTACGAGCAGTACTTC
CDR3aa: CASSFFPGGYEQYF

d_gene: NA
len: 14
v_gene: TRBV4-1
j_gene: TRBJ2-3
abundance: NA
CDR3nt: TGCGCCAGCAGCCAAGTCGGAGTTGCTGATACGCAGTATTTT
CDR3aa: CASSQVGVADTQYF

d_gene: TRBD2
len: 15
v_gene: TRBV7-6
j_gene: TRBJ2-3
abundance: NA
CDR3nt: TGTGCCAGCAGCTTAGCGGGGGGGAGCACAGATACGCAGTATTTT
CDR3aa: CASSLAGGSTDTQYF

d_gene: NA
len: 14
v_gene: TRBV5-4
j_gene: TRBJ2-3
abundance: NA
CDR3nt: TGTGCCAGCAGCTCCGGTTCTAGAACAGATACGCAGTATTTT
CDR3aa: CASSSGSRTDTQYF

d_gene: NA
len: 14
v_gene: TRBV30
j_gene: TRBJ2-5
abundance: NA
CDR3nt: TGTGCCCAGGGGGGGGCAGGGGGCCTGAAGACCCAGTACTTC
CDR3aa: CAQGGAGGLKTQYF

d_gene: TRBD2
len: 19
v_gene: TRBV5-1
j_gene: TRBJ2-3
abundance: NA
CDR3nt: TGCGCCAGCAGCTTGGCGCTAGCGGGGGGGTACCTAGGTACAGATACGCAGTATTTT
CDR3aa: CASSLALAGGYLGTDTQYF

d_gene: NA
len: 13
v_gene: TRBV3-1/TRBV3-2
j_gene: TRBJ2-1
abundance: NA
CDR3nt: TGTGCCAGCAGCCAAAGGGGGGGCAATGAGCAGTTCTTC
CDR3aa: CASSQRGGNEQFF

d_gene: TRBD2
len: 14
v_gene: TRBV5-1
j_gene: TRBJ2-1
abundance: NA
CDR3nt: TGCGCCAGCACTAGCGGGGGGCCTATTAATGAGCAGTTCTTC
CDR3aa: CASTSGGPINEQFF